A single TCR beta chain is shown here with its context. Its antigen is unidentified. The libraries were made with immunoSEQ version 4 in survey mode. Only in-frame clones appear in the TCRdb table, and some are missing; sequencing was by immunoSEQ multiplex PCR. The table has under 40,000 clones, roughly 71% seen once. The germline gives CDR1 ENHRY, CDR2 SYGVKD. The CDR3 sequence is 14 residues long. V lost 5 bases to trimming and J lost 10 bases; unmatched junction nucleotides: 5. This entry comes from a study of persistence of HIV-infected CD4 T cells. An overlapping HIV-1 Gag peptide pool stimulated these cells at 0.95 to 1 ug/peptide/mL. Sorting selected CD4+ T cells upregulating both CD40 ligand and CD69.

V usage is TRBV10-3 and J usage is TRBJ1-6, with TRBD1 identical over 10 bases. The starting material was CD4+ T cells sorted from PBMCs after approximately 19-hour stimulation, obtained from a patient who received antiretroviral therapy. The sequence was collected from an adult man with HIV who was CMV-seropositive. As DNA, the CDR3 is TGTGCCATCAGTAGGACAGGGGGAGAATCACCCCTCCACTTT. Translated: CAISRTGGESPLHF.